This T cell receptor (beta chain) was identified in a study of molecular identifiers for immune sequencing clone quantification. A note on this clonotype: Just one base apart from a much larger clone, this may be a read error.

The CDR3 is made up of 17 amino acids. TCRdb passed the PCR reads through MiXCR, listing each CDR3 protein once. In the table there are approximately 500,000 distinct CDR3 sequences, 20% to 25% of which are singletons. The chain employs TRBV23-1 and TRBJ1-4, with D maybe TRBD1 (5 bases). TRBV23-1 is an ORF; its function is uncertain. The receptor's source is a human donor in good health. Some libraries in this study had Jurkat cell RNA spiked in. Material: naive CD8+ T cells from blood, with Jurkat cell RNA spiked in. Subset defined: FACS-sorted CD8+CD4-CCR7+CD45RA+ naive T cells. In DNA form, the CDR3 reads TGCGCCAGCAACCCGAGGGGCGGCGGGCCAAGATGTGAAGAACTGTTTTTT. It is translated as CASNPRGGGPRCEELFF.